Following are 14 T cell receptor beta chains from one sample sequenced in a study of identifying expanded T cells in peripheral blood. The protocol was immunoSEQ multiplex PCR, while the TCRdb copy is restricted to in-frame clones and leaves out a portion. The sample consists of some 91,000 clones, around 88% of them appearing once. Sequenced: blood. The receptors derive from a person aged 18 to 69 in good health.

With regard to this clone: A junction boundary mismatches the germline segment, possibly from a read error. The V and J genes are TRBV28 and TRBJ2-3; TRBD2 matches 12 bases. The length of the CDR3 is 12 residues. Germline values: CDR1 MDHEN, CDR2 SYDVKM. CDR3 residues: CASSWTTSGRYF. The CDR3 nucleotides are TGTGCCAGCAGCTGGACGACTAGCGGGAGATACTTT.

This chain connects TRBV7-3 to TRBJ2-7, with a tentative D call TRBD2 (6 bases). Germline V gives CDR1 SGHTA, CDR2 FQGTGA. V was shortened by 3 bases and J by 3 bases, with 9 bases between the two germline ends. The CDR3 runs 13 residues. Written as DNA, the CDR3 is TGTGCCAGCAGCTTCGCCGGGAGCTACGAGCAGTACTTC. Protein: CASSFAGSYEQYF.

The CDR3 loop reads CASSEAGTAINQPQHF. The CDR3 DNA is TGTGCCAGCAGTGAGGCCGGGACAGCTATCAATCAGCCCCAGCATTTT. The V gene is TRBV25-1, the J gene TRBJ1-5; 7 bases are shared with TRBD1. The V gene end was trimmed by 3 bases and the J gene end by 3 bases; junction bases not matched to a gene: 8. CDR1 and CDR2 from the germline V gene are MGHDK and SYGVNS. This CDR3 region has 16 residues.

V is TRBV6-5 and J is TRBJ2-3, with D uncertain. V was trimmed by 2 bases and J by 0 bases, leaving 12 bases between them. Germline lookup yields CDR1 MNHEY and CDR2 SVGAGI. The CDR3 is made up of 16 amino acids. CDR3 amino acids: CASSYERPPSTDTQYF. In DNA, the CDR3 is TGTGCCAGCAGTTACGAAAGACCTCCAAGCACAGATACGCAGTATTTT.

In DNA, the CDR3 is TGTGCCAGTAGTCGGACTAGCGGGGGAAATGAGCAGTTCTTC. Protein: CASSRTSGGNEQFF. This sequence joins TRBV19 and TRBJ2-1, with TRBD2 identical over 13 bases. The V gene's germline CDR1 is LNHDA and CDR2 SQIVND (reference sequence). This CDR3 is built from 14 residues. Trimming took 5 bases from V and 7 from J; bases not matched to a gene: 2.

V and J are TRBV6-1 and TRBJ2-7; 8 bases align to TRBD1. Germline V gene sequence: CDR1 MNHNS, CDR2 SASEGT. This CDR3 comprises 16 residues. After removal of 4 bases from V and 1 base from J, the junction contained 9 bases not matched to a gene. The CDR3 bases are TGTGCCAGCAGTGCGGCCACCAGGACAGGGTCCTACGAGCAGTACTTC. Protein product: CASSAATRTGSYEQYF.

This clone appeared a single time. The V gene is TRBV6-5, the J gene TRBJ1-1, with 9 bases matching TRBD1. Germline V CDR1 and CDR2: MNHEY, SVGAGI. Trimming removed 5 bases from V and 4 bases from J; junction bases left unmatched: 8. The CDR3 runs 15 residues. The CDR3 spells CASSPHRGQGTEAFF. The DNA of the CDR3 is TGTGCCAGCAGTCCTCACAGGGGGCAAGGCACTGAAGCTTTCTTT.

This clone was detected a few times. The chain carries TRBV5-4 and TRBJ1-2; 9 bases match TRBD1. The CDR3 runs to 14 residues. CDR1 and CDR2 (germline): SGHNT, YYREEE (reference sequence). V lost 4 bases, J lost 1 base, and 2 bases stayed unmatched. The CDR3 here is CASSVDRGNYGYTF. CDR3 DNA sequence: TGTGCCAGCAGCGTGGACAGGGGTAACTATGGCTACACCTTC.

The chain couples TRBV7-3 to TRBJ2-1; 7 bases agree with TRBD2. V shed 4 bases and J 4 bases; nucleotides not matched to a gene: 7. This CDR3 has 15 amino acids. From germline, CDR1 is SGHTA and CDR2 FQGTGA. The CDR3 sequence: CASSSSSGDYNEQFF. CDR3 nucleotides: TGTGCCAGCAGCTCTTCTAGCGGAGATTACAATGAGCAGTTCTTC.

The chain employs TRBV5-8 and TRBJ1-5; no clear D. The CDR3 covers 15 residues. V was cut by 0 bases and J by 0 bases, with 7 bases left in between. From germline, CDR1 is SGHTS and CDR2 YDEGEE. The CDR3 sequence: CASSLERLSNQPQHF. CDR3 coding DNA: TGTGCCAGCAGCTTGGAGAGGCTTAGCAATCAGCCCCAGCATTTT.

The V call is TRBV6-6, the J call TRBJ1-2; 10 positions match TRBD1. Trimming cost V 4 bases and J 7 bases; bases outside gene matches: 6. Germline values: CDR1 MNHNY, CDR2 SVGAGI (reference sequence). The CDR3 spans 14 residues. This CDR3 is CASSSDRGSRGYTF. DNA for the CDR3: TGTGCCAGCAGTTCGGACAGGGGGTCTCGTGGCTACACCTTC.

The chain uses TRBV7-3 and TRBJ1-5; D unclear. Per germline, CDR1 SGHTA and CDR2 FQGTGA. The ends were cut back, 2 bases at V and 6 bases at J, with 8 bases in the middle. The CDR3 consists of 13 residues. The CDR3 spells CASSLSSGQPQHF. DNA of the CDR3: TGTGCCAGCAGCTTATCCAGTGGTCAGCCCCAGCATTTT.

V is TRBV6-1 and J is TRBJ2-5; 9 bases align to TRBD1. V shed 7 bases, J shed 5 bases, and the junction held 11 bases outside the gene matches. Per the germline V gene, CDR1 is MNHNS and CDR2 is SASEGT. There are 15 residues in the CDR3. The CDR3, as DNA: TGTGCCAGCACCCAAGGCGAGACAGGGGGGGAGACCCAGTACTTC. Translation: CASTQGETGGETQYF.

This chain uses TRBV15 with TRBJ2-3, with D maybe TRBD1 (6 bases). The CDR3 consists of 15 residues. Germline CDR1 and CDR2: LNHNV and YYDKDF (reference sequence). V was pared by 0 bases and J by 1 base, with 8 bases between. The CDR3 DNA sequence: TGTGCCACCAGCAGAGATTCAGGGGGCACAGATACGCAGTATTTT. Translated, it gives CATSRDSGGTDTQYF.